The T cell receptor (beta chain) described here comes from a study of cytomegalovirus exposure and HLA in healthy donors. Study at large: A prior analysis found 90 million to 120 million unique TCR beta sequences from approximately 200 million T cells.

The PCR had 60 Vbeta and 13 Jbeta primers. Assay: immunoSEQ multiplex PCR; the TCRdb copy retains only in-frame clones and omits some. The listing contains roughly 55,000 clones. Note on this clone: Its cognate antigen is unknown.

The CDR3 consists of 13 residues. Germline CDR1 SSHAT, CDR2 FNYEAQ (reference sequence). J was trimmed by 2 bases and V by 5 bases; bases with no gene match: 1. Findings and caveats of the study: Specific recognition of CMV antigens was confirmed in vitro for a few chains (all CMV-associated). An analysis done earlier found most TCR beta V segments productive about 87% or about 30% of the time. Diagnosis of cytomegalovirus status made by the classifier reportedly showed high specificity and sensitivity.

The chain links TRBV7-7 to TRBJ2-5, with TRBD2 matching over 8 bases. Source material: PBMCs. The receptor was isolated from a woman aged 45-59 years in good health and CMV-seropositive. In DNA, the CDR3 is TGTGCCAGCAGCGGGACTAGTCAAGAGACCCAGTACTTC. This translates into CASSGTSQETQYF.